This TCR beta chain was found in a study of spatial heterogeneity in lung cancer. Study-level information: Detected beta-chain sequences consistently exceeded alpha-chain sequences. Strong correlation was found between tumor-region TCR transcript counts and a T cell module score from matched bulk RNA-seq. Study-wide results and caveats: Counts that tracked tumor mutation counts were those of expanded intratumoral alpha and beta TCRs.

TCRdb independently ran MiXCR on the 5' RACE reads; one entry per CDR3 protein. The data hold about 100,000 distinct CDR3 sequences, with 3.5% to 5% observed a single time. The CDR3 spans 15 residues. CDR1 and CDR2 from the germline V gene are MNHEY and SVGAGI. This clonotype occurred a few times. Its matching antigen is unknown. The junction does not match germline at one end; this may be a read error. Time point noted: sample taken at primary tumor resection. The source is a male donor with early-stage non-small cell lung cancer. Sequenced here: lung tumor tissue, sampled at surgery. This chain links TRBV6-5 with TRBJ2-3; no reliable D call. CDR3 residues: CACSFRVEGTDTQYF. CDR3 coding DNA: TGTGCCTGCAGTTTCCGCGTTGAAGGAACAGATACGCAGTATTTT.